The sequence of this T cell receptor beta chain was determined in a study of blood T cell repertoires in COVID-19. Across the study: Both acute and convalescent COVID-19 samples were obtained from the United States, Italy and Spain. The analysed material was cDNA or gDNA that came from T cells, B-cell-depleted T cells, or PBMCs.

Measured with immunoSEQ multiplex PCR; TCRdb has only the in-frame clones, and not every one. The top ten hold 2.1% of the sample, which has about 49,000 clones, around 87% seen once. Germline V CDR1 and CDR2: SGHDT, YYEEEE. V gave up 2 bases and J gave up 0 bases; unmatched junction bases: 10. The CDR3 spans 18 residues. In Seattle, patients joined the study during active infection and were tracked longitudinally. The V call is TRBV5-6, the J call TRBJ2-1; TRBD2 aligns across 8 bases. Material for sequencing was peripheral blood. This receptor was taken from an elderly woman with COVID-19, enrolled during active disease. CDR3 loop: CASSFSPSGPSSYNEQFF. DNA for the CDR3: TGTGCCAGCAGCTTCTCCCCTAGCGGGCCGAGCTCCTACAATGAGCAGTTCTTC.